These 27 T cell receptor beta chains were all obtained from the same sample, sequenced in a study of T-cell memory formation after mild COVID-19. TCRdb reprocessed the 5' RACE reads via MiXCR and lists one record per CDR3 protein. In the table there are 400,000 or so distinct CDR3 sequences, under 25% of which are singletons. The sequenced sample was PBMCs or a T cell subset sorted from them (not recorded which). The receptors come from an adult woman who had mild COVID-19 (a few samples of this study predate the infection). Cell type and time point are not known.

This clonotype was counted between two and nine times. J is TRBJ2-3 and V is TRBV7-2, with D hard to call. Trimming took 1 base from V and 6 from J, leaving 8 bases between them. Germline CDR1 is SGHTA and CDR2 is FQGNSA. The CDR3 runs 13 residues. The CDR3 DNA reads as TGTGCCAGCAGCTTAGGTACCGGGGATACGCAGTATTTT. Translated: CASSLGTGDTQYF. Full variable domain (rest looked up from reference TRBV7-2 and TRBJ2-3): GAGVSQSPSNKVTEKGKDVELRCDPISGHTALYWYRQSLGQGLEFLIYFQGNSAPDKSGLPSDRFSAERTGGSVSTLTIQRTQQEDSAVYLCASSLGTGDTQYFGPGTRLTVL.

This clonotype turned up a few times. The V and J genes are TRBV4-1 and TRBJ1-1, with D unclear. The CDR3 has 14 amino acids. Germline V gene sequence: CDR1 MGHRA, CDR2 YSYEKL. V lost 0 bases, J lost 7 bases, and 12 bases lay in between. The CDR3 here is CASSQDRYQNEAFF. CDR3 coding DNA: TGCGCCAGCAGCCAAGATCGATACCAGAATGAAGCTTTCTTT.

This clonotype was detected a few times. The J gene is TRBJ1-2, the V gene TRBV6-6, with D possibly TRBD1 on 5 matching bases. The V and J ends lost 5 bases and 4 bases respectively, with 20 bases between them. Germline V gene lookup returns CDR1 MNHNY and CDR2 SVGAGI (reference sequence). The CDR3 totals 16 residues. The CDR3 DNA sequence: TGTGCCAGCAGTGTCGGGAGACAGTTATTCACCTATGGCTACACCTTC. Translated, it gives CASSVGRQLFTYGYTF.

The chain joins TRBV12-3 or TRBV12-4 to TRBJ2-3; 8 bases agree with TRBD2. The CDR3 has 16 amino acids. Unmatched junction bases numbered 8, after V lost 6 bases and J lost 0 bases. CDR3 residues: CASSSGLAFSTDTQYF. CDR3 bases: TGTGCCAGCAGCAGCGGACTAGCCTTTAGCACAGATACGCAGTATTTT.

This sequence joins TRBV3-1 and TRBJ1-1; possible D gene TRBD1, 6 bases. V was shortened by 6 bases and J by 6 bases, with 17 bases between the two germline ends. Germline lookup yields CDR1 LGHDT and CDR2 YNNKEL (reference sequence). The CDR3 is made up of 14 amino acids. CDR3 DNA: TGTGCCAGCAGTCCCCCAGGGGTAGGAGCTGAAGCTTTCTTT. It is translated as CASSPPGVGAEAFF.

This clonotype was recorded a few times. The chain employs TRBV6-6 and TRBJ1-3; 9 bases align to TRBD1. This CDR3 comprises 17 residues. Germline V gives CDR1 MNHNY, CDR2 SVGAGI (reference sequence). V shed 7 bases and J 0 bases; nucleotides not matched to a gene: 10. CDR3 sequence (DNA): TGTGCCAGCATGGGGGGGGACAGGGCTATCTCTGGAAACACCATATATTTT. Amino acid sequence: CASMGGDRAISGNTIYF.

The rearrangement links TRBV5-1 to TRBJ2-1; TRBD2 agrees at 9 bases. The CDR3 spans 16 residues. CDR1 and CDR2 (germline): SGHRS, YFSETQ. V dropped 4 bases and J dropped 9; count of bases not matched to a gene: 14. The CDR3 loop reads CASSGGGAGGRSEQFF. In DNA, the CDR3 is TGCGCCAGCAGCGGCGGTGGCGCGGGGGGGCGAAGTGAGCAGTTCTTC.

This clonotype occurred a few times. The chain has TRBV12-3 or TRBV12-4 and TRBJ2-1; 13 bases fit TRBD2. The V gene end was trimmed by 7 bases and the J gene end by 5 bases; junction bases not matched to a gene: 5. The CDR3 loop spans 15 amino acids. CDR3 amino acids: CASNRLAGGNNEQFF. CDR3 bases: TGTGCCAGCAATCGACTAGCGGGGGGCAACAATGAGCAGTTCTTC.

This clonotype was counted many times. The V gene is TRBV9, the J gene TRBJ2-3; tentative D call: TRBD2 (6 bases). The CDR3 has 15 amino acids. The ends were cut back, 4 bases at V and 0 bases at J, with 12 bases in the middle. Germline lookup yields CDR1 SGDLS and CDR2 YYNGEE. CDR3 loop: CASSPGDTSTDTQYF. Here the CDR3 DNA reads TGTGCCAGCAGCCCGGGGGATACTAGCACAGATACGCAGTATTTT.

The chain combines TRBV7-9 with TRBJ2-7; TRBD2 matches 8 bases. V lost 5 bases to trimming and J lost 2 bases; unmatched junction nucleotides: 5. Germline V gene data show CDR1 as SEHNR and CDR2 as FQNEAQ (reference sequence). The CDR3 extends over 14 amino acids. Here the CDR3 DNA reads TGTGCCAGCAGCCCGCCGGGACTAGCCTACGAGCAGTACTTC. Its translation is CASSPPGLAYEQYF.

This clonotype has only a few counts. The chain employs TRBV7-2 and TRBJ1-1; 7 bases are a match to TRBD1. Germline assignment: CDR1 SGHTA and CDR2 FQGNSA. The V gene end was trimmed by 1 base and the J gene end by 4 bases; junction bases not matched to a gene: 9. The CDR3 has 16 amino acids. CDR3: CASSLVGRGSPTEAFF. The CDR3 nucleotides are TGTGCCAGCAGCTTAGTAGGCAGGGGGAGCCCCACTGAAGCTTTCTTT. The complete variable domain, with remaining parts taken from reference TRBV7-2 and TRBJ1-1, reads GAGVSQSPSNKVTEKGKDVELRCDPISGHTALYWYRQSLGQGLEFLIYFQGNSAPDKSGLPSDRFSAERTGGSVSTLTIQRTQQEDSAVYLCASSLVGRGSPTEAFFGQGTRLTVV.

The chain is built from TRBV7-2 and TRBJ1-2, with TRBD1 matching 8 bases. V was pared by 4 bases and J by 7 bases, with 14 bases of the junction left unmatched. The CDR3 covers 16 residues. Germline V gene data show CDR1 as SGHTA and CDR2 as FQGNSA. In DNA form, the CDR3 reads TGTGCCAGCAGCTCACAGGGACAGGTTTCATCCGTTGGCTACACCTTC. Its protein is CASSSQGQVSSVGYTF. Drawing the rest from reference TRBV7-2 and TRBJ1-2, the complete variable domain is GAGVSQSPSNKVTEKGKDVELRCDPISGHTALYWYRQSLGQGLEFLIYFQGNSAPDKSGLPSDRFSAERTGGSVSTLTIQRTQQEDSAVYLCASSSQGQVSSVGYTFGSGTRLTVV.

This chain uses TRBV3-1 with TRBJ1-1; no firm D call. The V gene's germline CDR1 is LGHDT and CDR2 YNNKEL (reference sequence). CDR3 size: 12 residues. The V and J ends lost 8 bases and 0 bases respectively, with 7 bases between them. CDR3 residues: CASGLMNTEAFF. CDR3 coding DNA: TGTGCCAGCGGCCTCATGAACACTGAAGCTTTCTTT.

CDR3 sequence reads: CASSSLAGGPLNEQFF. DNA of the CDR3: TGTGCCAGCAGCTCCTTAGCGGGAGGGCCTTTGAATGAGCAGTTCTTC. The chain combines TRBV7-6 with TRBJ2-1, with 11 bases lining up with TRBD2. The germline V gene has CDR1 SGHVS and CDR2 FNYEAQ. The CDR3 extends over 16 amino acids. Unmatched junction bases numbered 9, after V lost 4 bases and J lost 7 bases.

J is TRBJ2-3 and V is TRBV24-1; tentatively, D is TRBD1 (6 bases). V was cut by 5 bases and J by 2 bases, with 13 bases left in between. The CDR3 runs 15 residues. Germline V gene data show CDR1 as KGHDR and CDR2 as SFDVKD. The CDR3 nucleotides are TGTGCCACCAGTGGCCCACCAGGGGCCACAGATACGCAGTATTTT. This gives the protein CATSGPPGATDTQYF.

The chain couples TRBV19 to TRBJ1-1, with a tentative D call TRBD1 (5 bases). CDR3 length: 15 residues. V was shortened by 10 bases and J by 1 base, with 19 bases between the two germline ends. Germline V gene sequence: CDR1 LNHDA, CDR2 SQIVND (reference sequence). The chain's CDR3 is CATKIYGASNTEAFF. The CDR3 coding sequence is TGTGCCACCAAAATATACGGGGCCTCGAACACTGAAGCTTTCTTT.

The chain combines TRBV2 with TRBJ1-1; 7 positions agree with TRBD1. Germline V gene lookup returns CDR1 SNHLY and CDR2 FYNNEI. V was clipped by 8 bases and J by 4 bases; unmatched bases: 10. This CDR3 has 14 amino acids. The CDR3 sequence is CASLKGGSGTEAFF. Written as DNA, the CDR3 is TGTGCCAGCTTGAAAGGGGGCTCTGGCACTGAAGCTTTCTTT. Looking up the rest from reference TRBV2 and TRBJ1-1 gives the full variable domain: EPEVTQTPSHQVTQMGQEVILRCVPISNHLYFYWYRQILGQKVEFLVSFYNNEISEKSEIFDDQFSVERPDGSNFTLKIRSTKLEDSAMYFCASLKGGSGTEAFFGQGTRLTVV.

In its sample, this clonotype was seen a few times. In nucleotides, the CDR3 is TGTGCCAGCAGCTTGGGGCTAGCGGGAGCCCGTGGATCCTACAATGAGCAGTTCTTC. This sequence encodes CASSLGLAGARGSYNEQFF. This sequence joins TRBV5-5 and TRBJ2-1; 10 positions agree with TRBD2. The germline CDR1 and CDR2 sequences are SGHKS and YYEKEE (reference sequence). The V segment lost 0 bases and the J segment 1 base; nucleotides outside the gene matches: 10. There are 19 residues in the CDR3.

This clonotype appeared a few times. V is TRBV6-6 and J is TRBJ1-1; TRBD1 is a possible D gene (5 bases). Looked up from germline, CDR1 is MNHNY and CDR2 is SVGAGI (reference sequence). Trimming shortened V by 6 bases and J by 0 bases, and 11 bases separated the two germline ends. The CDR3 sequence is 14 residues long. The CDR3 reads CASSTGTMNTEAFF. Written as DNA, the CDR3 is TGTGCCAGCAGCACCGGGACCATGAACACTGAAGCTTTCTTT.

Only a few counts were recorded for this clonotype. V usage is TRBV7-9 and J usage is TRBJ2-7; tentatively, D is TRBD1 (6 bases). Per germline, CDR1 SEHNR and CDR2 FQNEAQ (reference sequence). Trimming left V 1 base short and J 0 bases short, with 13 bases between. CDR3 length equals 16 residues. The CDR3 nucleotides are TGTGCCAGCAGCTTAGGTGCCCCAGGGGCCTCCTACGAGCAGTACTTC. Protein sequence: CASSLGAPGASYEQYF.

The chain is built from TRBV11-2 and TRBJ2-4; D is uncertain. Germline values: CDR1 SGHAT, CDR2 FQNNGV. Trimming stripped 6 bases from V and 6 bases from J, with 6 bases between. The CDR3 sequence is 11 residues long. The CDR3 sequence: CASSGVNIQYF. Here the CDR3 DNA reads TGTGCCAGCAGTGGGGTAAACATTCAGTACTTC. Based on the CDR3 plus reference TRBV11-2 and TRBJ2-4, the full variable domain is EAGVAQSPRYKIIEKRQSVAFWCNPISGHATLYWYQQILGQGPKLLIQFQNNGVVDDSQLPKDRFSAERLKGVDSTLKIQPAKLEDSAVYLCASSGVNIQYFGAGTRLSVL.

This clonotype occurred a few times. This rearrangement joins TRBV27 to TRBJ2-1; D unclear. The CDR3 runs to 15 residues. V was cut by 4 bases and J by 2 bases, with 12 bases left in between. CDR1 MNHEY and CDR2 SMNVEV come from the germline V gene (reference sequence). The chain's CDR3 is CASSSESLTYNEQFF. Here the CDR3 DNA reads TGTGCCAGCAGTTCGGAGAGCCTCACCTACAATGAGCAGTTCTTC.

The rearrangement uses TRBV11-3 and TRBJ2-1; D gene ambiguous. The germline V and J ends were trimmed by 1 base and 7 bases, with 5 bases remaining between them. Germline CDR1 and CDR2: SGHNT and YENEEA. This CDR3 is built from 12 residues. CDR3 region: CASSLVLNEQFF. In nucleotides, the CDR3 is TGTGCCAGCAGCTTAGTGTTAAATGAGCAGTTCTTC.

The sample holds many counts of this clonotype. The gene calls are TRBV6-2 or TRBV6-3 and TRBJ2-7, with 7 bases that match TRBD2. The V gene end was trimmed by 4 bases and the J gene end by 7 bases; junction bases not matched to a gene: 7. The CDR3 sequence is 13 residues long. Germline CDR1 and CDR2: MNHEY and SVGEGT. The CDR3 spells CASSSTGGGEQYF. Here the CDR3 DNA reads TGTGCCAGCAGTTCTACGGGAGGAGGGGAGCAGTACTTC.

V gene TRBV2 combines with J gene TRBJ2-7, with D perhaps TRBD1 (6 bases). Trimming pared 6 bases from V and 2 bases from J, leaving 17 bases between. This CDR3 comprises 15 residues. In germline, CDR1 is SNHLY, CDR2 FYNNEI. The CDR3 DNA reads TGTGCCAGCAGAGAGCGACAGGTCGTACCCTACGAGCAGTACTTC. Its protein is CASRERQVVPYEQYF.

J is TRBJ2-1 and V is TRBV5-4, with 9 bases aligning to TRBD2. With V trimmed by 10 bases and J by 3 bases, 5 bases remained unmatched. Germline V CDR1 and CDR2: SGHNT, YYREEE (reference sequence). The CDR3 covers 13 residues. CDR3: CASGSGGYNEQFF. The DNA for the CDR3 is TGTGCCTCGGGTAGCGGGGGCTACAATGAGCAGTTCTTC.

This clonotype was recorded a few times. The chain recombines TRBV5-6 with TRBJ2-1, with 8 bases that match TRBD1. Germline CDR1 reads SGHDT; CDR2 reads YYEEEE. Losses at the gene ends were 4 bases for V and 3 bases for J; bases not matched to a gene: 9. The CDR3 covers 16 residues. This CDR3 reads CASSTTSGTGYNEQFF. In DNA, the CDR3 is TGTGCCAGCAGCACCACGTCGGGGACAGGCTACAATGAGCAGTTCTTC.